This entry concerns a single T cell receptor (beta chain). Germline CDR1 is SQVTM and CDR2 is ANQGSEA. Trimming removed 6 bases at V and 7 bases at J, with 10 bases between. The CDR3 extends over 11 amino acids. This sample stems from a study of blood T cell repertoires in COVID-19. In the original analysis: Estimation of nucleated cell counts was performed using reference gene primer amplification. Produced via immunoSEQ multiplex PCR; TCRdb's table is partial and in-frame only. The V and J calls and clone size were taken over from that table, and D and trimming were inferred from the DNA. The table lists tens of thousands of clones, roughly 89% of them singletons, with about 4.9% in the top ten.

The sample taken for sequencing was peripheral blood. This TCR came from a woman aged 45-60 years with active COVID-19. The rearrangement joins TRBV29-1 to TRBJ2-4; D may be TRBD2 (5 bases). In DNA, the CDR3 is TGCAGCGTCGAGGGTTTGAACATTCAGTACTTC. Its translation is CSVEGLNIQYF. Full variable domain (outside the CDR3, taken from reference TRBV29-1 and TRBJ2-4): SAVISQKPSRDICQRGTSLTIQCQVDSQVTMMFWYRQQPGQSLTLIATANQGSEATYESGFVIDKFPISRPNLTFSTLTVSNMSPEDSSIYLCSVEGLNIQYFGAGTRLSVL.